This TCR beta chain was identified in a study of blood T cell repertoires in COVID-19 (dated by TCRdb to about 2020). A note on the overall study: Samples covering the acute and convalescent phases of COVID-19 were provided by collaborators in the United States, Italy and Spain. The dataset comprised deeply sampled blood TCRbeta repertoires from subjects exposed to, actively infected with, or recovered from COVID-19. The samples were drawn from two sources: the first 160 participants of the ongoing ImmuneRACE study, and 1,000 to 1,500 subjects contributed by 6 global collaborators. A freely available public database, intended as a resource for researchers studying the immune response to SARS-CoV-2, is where the repertoires were released. Where available, HLA class I and class II types were obtained from metadata supplied by the sample provider rather than from assay-based typing. A de-identified subject ID, COVID-19 status, age in years and sex were almost always included in the sample metadata. The prospective study material was composed of cDNA or gDNA derived from T cells, B-cell-depleted T cells, or PBMCs.

From a lookup of the germline V gene, CDR1 and CDR2 are MNHEY and SVGAGI. Measured from the cysteine to the phenylalanine, the CDR3 is 16 residues long. Left in the record is the CDR3 DNA by itself, 48 bases read in frame from the first base. V is reduced by 0 bases and J by 6 bases, leaving a spacing of 17 bases between them. TCRbeta CDR3 regions were amplified from genomic DNA by means of the immunoSEQ Assay, a bias-controlled multiplex PCR. As for the authors' bioinformatics: Nucleated cell counts per sample were estimated from amplification of reference gene primers within the assay. To quantify the absolute abundance of each unique TCRbeta CDR3 rearrangement, sequence reads were collapsed and filtered. Productive Simpson clonality was computed per sample as the square root of Simpson's diversity index over productive rearrangements. TCRdb stores this immuneACCESS table with in-frame sequences only. Part of the clones is absent; in the studies checked, under half of the shortfall reflects unresolved V genes, and no reason is known for the rest. V and J calls and clone size are as listed in that table; D and trimming were resolved from the DNA. This sample comprises 650,000 to 800,000 clones, more than 80% of them detected only once. The top ten hold 0.2% to 0.3% of the sample.

A note on this clone: Its antigen is still unknown. No base qualities exist here, and no much larger clone lies one base off it.

Collaborating institutions collected whole blood in K2EDTA tubes following their own protocols. For TCRbeta analysis, collaborators shipped samples in one of three forms: frozen whole blood, isolated PBMCs, or DNA extracted from either of those sample types. What the research found in general, with its limitations: The quantity of clinical and demographic metadata differed by source and by participant and was supplied without curation.

The sequenced sample consisted of peripheral blood. The TCR originated in a woman between 18 and 29 years old with acute or convalescent COVID-19. The sequence is built from TRBV6-5 and TRBJ1-1, with the D gene too uncertain to name. The CDR3: CASSYSGRIPVSEAFF. The DNA sequence is given as TGTGCCAGCAGTTACTCGGGGAGAATTCCGGTTTCTGAAGCTTTCTTT.